The clone carrying this T cell receptor beta chain was found many times. Read data end 3 residues before the CDR3 end; the end is taken from the germline J gene. The CDR3 is 14 residues long. The germline V and J ends were trimmed by 3 bases and 0 bases, with 7 bases remaining between them. These data originate in a study of T cell clonality in common variable immunodeficiency. The data were produced by immunoSEQ multiplex PCR, yet TCRdb's version contains in-frame clones alone and is incomplete. Captured here are under 45,000 clones, none seen once; the top ten comprise around 4%. Sequenced material: peripheral blood mononuclear cells. The chain couples TRBV12-3 or TRBV12-4 to TRBJ2-3; perhaps TRBD2 as D (5 bases). This clonotype originated in a person between 18 and 75 years old in good health. CDR3 DNA (partial): TGTGCCAGCAGTTTCGGCGGGAGCACAGATACG. It encodes CASSFGGSTDT. The whole CDR3 protein reads CASSFGGSTDTQYF.